The next 22 T cell receptor beta chains were all read from a single sample in a study of human T cells and chemical hapten exposure. MiXCR was run by TCRdb on the RACE reads, yielding one entry per CDR3 protein. The sample includes more than 150,000 distinct CDR3 sequences, 25% to 30% of them seen just once. Time point given: pre-sensitization, week 0. Treatment specified: therapeutic diphenylcyclopropenone sensitization with weekly scalp DPC. This specimen consisted of whole blood, obtained in connection with sensitization to the hapten diphenylcyclopropenone (DPC). The receptors stem from a young woman with alopecia areata. Some clones in this sample may be carry-over from other donors' samples.

V and J are TRBV9 and TRBJ2-5; D not resolved. The CDR3 has 13 amino acids. Germline V lookup: CDR1 SGDLS, CDR2 YYNGEE. Trimming took 1 base from V and 0 from J, leaving 4 bases between them. CDR3 nucleotides: TGTGCCAGCAGCGTAACGTACCAAGAGACCCAGTACTTC. Residues: CASSVTYQETQYF.

This clonotype was recorded a few times. The chain links TRBV10-3 to TRBJ1-4; D might be TRBD1 (5 bases). The ends were cut back, 10 bases at V and 4 bases at J, with 13 bases in the middle. The CDR3 consists of 13 residues. Germline-derived CDR1 and CDR2 are ENHRY and SYGVKD. The CDR3 here is CATRGSDNEKLFF. In nucleotides, the CDR3 is TGTGCCACCCGGGGGTCCGATAATGAAAAACTGTTTTTT.

This clonotype has just a few counts. The J gene is TRBJ2-3, the V gene TRBV30, with D perhaps TRBD2 (5 bases). CDR3 length: 14 residues. Germline V gives CDR1 GTSNPN, CDR2 SVGIG (reference sequence). The V end lost 1 base, the J end lost 1 base, and 9 bases lay between the germline ends. Written as DNA, the CDR3 is TGTGCCTGGAGTGGAGGGTTACGCACAGATACGCAGTATTTT. Amino acid sequence: CAWSGGLRTDTQYF.

The chain carries TRBV29-1 and TRBJ2-7, with a possible D match to TRBD1 (6 bases). V was shortened by 4 bases and J by 3 bases, with 10 bases between the two germline ends. Per germline, CDR1 SQVTM and CDR2 ANQGSEA. The CDR3 contains 12 residues. Written as DNA, the CDR3 is TGCAGCGTTGGGGACACCTACTACGAGCAGTACTTC. Translation: CSVGDTYYEQYF.

Written as DNA, the CDR3 is TGTGCCAGCAGCTTCACAGGGCCGAACACCGGGGAGCTGTTTTTT. This translates into CASSFTGPNTGELFF. The chain links TRBV7-3 to TRBJ2-2; possibly TRBD1 for D (6 bases). Germline V CDR1 and CDR2: SGHTA, FQGTGA. V lost 3 bases to trimming and J lost 0 bases, with 8 bases between them. CDR3 length: 15 residues.

This sequence joins TRBV28 and TRBJ2-4, with 8 bases aligning to TRBD1. V shed 4 bases, J shed 2 bases, and the junction held 10 bases outside the gene matches. CDR3 size: 17 residues. Germline loops: CDR1 MDHEN, CDR2 SYDVKM. The CDR3 DNA sequence: TGTGCCAGCAGTTCCCCTGCAGGGGGCGCTACCAAAAACATTCAGTACTTC. Protein product: CASSSPAGGATKNIQYF. The variable domain in full, with the rest retrieved from reference TRBV28 and TRBJ2-4, is DVKVTQSSRYLVKRTGEKVFLECVQDMDHENMFWYRQDPGLGLRLIYFSYDVKMKEKGDIPEGYSVSREKKERFSLILESASTNQTSMYLCASSSPAGGATKNIQYFGAGTRLSVL.

The chain uses TRBV7-9 and TRBJ2-2; TRBD2 might be the D (6 bases). V was shortened by 5 bases and J by 1 base, with 8 bases between the two germline ends. In germline, CDR1 is SEHNR, CDR2 FQNEAQ (reference sequence). This CDR3 is built from 14 residues. CDR3 residues: CASSGAGNTGELFF. DNA for the CDR3: TGTGCCAGCAGCGGAGCGGGGAACACCGGGGAGCTGTTTTTT.

In this sample, this clonotype turned up a few times. The chain recombines TRBV11-2 with TRBJ2-5; TRBD2 matches 10 bases. V lost 1 base and J lost 4; bases outside the gene matches: 3. CDR1 SGHAT and CDR2 FQNNGV come from the germline V gene. This CDR3 is 15 amino acids long. CDR3 in amino acids: CASSLGTSGLETQYF. The CDR3 DNA is TGTGCCAGCAGCTTAGGGACTAGCGGCCTAGAGACCCAGTACTTC.

This clonotype came up a few times. The rearrangement links TRBV5-1 to TRBJ1-1; the D gene is possibly TRBD1 (6 bases). The CDR3 totals 13 residues. The V and J ends lost 4 bases and 6 bases respectively, with 13 bases between them. Germline V gives CDR1 SGHRS, CDR2 YFSETQ. The CDR3 nucleotides are TGCGCCAGCAGCCCTCCAGGGGTACCTGAAGCTTTCTTT. Its translation: CASSPPGVPEAFF.

The chain employs TRBV7-2 and TRBJ2-5, with TRBD2 matching 9 bases. The CDR3 length is 15 residues. From germline, CDR1 is SGHTA and CDR2 FQGNSA. J lost 1 base, V lost 4 bases, and 4 bases had no gene match. The CDR3 here is CASSWKRGAQETQYF. DNA for the CDR3: TGTGCCAGCAGCTGGAAGCGGGGGGCCCAAGAGACCCAGTACTTC.

The V call is TRBV6-2 or TRBV6-3, the J call TRBJ2-5; D ambiguous. Per germline, CDR1 MNHEY and CDR2 SVGEGT. Trimming pared 7 bases from V and 4 bases from J, leaving 7 bases between. The CDR3 runs 11 residues. CDR3 sequence reads: CASTTGETQYF. The CDR3 nucleotides are TGTGCCAGCACGACTGGAGAGACCCAGTACTTC.

This clonotype was observed a handful of times. This chain uses TRBV6-2 or TRBV6-3 with TRBJ1-1, with a tentative D call TRBD1 (6 bases). This CDR3 spans 11 amino acids. V lost 5 bases and J lost 10, with 11 bases in between. CDR1 and CDR2 (germline): MNHEY, SVGEGT. The CDR3 spells CASSRQEVAFF. For the CDR3, the DNA is TGTGCCAGCAGTCGACAGGAGGTAGCTTTCTTT.

The table lists this clonotype with many counts. This rearrangement joins TRBV28 to TRBJ2-2, with D uncertain. Trimming took 6 bases from V and 10 from J, leaving 9 bases between them. CDR1 is MDHEN and CDR2 is SYDVKM in the germline V gene. The CDR3 covers 11 residues. CDR3 nucleotides: TGTGCCAGCAGCGTTTATGAGGAGCTGTTTTTT. Its translation is CASSVYEELFF.

The CDR3 loop is CASSLLLAGGGETQYF. The DNA for the CDR3 is TGCGCCAGCAGCTTGCTGCTAGCGGGAGGAGGAGAGACCCAGTACTTC. This chain joins TRBV5-1 and TRBJ2-5; 11 nucleotides align to TRBD2. The CDR3 loop spans 16 amino acids. In germline, CDR1 is SGHRS, CDR2 YFSETQ. V trimming: 1 base; J trimming: 4 bases; junction bases outside the gene matches: 6.

This clonotype occurred a few times. The V call is TRBV9, the J call TRBJ1-6, with 7 bases aligning to TRBD1. This CDR3 region has 14 residues. Per germline, CDR1 SGDLS and CDR2 YYNGEE. V shed 0 bases, J shed 12 bases, and the junction held 6 bases outside the gene matches. CDR3 sequence: CASSVGGDRGPLHF. Here the CDR3 DNA reads TGTGCCAGCAGCGTAGGGGGGGACAGAGGACCCCTCCACTTT. The full variable domain, completed using reference TRBV9 and TRBJ1-6, is DSGVTQTPKHLITATGQRVTLRCSPRSGDLSVYWYQQSLDQGLQFLIQYYNGEERAKGNILERFSAQQFPDLHSELNLSSLELGDSALYFCASSVGGDRGPLHFGNGTRLTVT.

This clonotype appeared a few times. This chain links TRBV20-1 with TRBJ2-1, with 8 bases identical to TRBD2. Per the germline V gene, CDR1 is DFQATT and CDR2 is SNEGSKA (reference sequence). With V trimmed by 3 bases and J by 10 bases, 8 bases remained unmatched. There are 13 residues in the CDR3. The CDR3 bases are TGCAGTGCTAGCGGGAGGGCCACGTTCGAGCAGTTCTTC. It yields the protein CSASGRATFEQFF.

A few counts support this clonotype. The genes are TRBV5-1 and TRBJ2-5; TRBD2 aligns across 11 bases. V lost 4 bases and J lost 4; bases outside the gene matches: 3. The germline CDR1 and CDR2 sequences are SGHRS and YFSETQ. The CDR3 contains 14 residues. For the CDR3, the DNA is TGCGCCAGCAGCGCCGGGACTAGCGGAGAGACCCAGTACTTC. It encodes CASSAGTSGETQYF.

The chain couples TRBV6-5 to TRBJ2-1, with a possible D match to TRBD2 (5 bases). V shed 6 bases and J shed 9 bases, with 12 bases lying between them. Per germline, CDR1 MNHEY and CDR2 SVGAGI. The CDR3 sequence is 12 residues long. The CDR3 DNA is TGTGCCAGCAGAGGGTTAGGAGGTGAGCAGTTCTTC. It is translated as CASRGLGGEQFF.

This clonotype was found a few times. The rearrangement uses TRBV28 and TRBJ1-5; D is possibly TRBD1 (5 bases). Germline loops: CDR1 MDHEN, CDR2 SYDVKM. V lost 5 bases and J 3 bases, leaving 8 bases between the germline ends. The CDR3 sequence is 13 residues long. CDR3 region: CASSRDLNQPQHF. Here the CDR3 DNA reads TGTGCCAGCAGTCGGGACCTCAATCAGCCCCAGCATTTT.

CDR3: CASSLFPGQRNQPQHF. In DNA, the CDR3 is TGTGCCAGCAGTTTATTCCCGGGACAGCGGAATCAGCCCCAGCATTTT. This chain links TRBV28 with TRBJ1-5; 7 nucleotides align to TRBD1. There are 16 residues in the CDR3. Per the germline V gene, CDR1 is MDHEN and CDR2 is SYDVKM. V was pared by 1 base and J by 4 bases, with 7 bases of the junction left unmatched.

V usage is TRBV5-1 and J usage is TRBJ2-5; the D is unclear. Trimming shortened V by 3 bases and J by 5 bases, and 11 bases separated the two germline ends. This CDR3 is built from 13 residues. Germline V gene lookup returns CDR1 SGHRS and CDR2 YFSETQ. CDR3: CASSSPIFETQYF. CDR3 bases: TGCGCCAGCAGCTCACCCATCTTTGAGACCCAGTACTTC.

The CDR3 region is CASSFSWRGTSVREQFF. The CDR3 DNA follows: TGTGCCAGCAGTTTTTCCTGGAGGGGGACTAGCGTCCGTGAGCAGTTCTTC. The rearrangement links TRBV12-3 or TRBV12-4 to TRBJ2-1, with 10 bases matching TRBD2. The V and J ends lost 3 bases and 9 bases, in that order; junction bases with no gene match: 14. The CDR3 sequence is 17 residues long.